These 17 T cell receptor beta chains share one sample of origin, sequenced in a study of cytomegalovirus exposure and HLA in healthy donors. PCR was performed using 60 Vbeta and 13 Jbeta primers. The table came from immunoSEQ multiplex PCR; TCRdb's copy has only in-frame clones and leaves some out. The table records 150,000 to 250,000 clones, around 80% of them present only once. The sequencing sample was made of PBMCs. These receptors came from a woman in her 30s in good health and CMV-seropositive.

CDR3 nucleotide sequence: TGTGCCAGCAGCTTAGACGGGGAGAGCAATCAGCCCCAGCATTTT. Its translation is CASSLDGESNQPQHF. V is TRBV7-8 and J is TRBJ1-5; D is undetermined. V shed 1 base and J shed 1 base, with 8 bases lying between them. In germline, CDR1 is SGHVS, CDR2 FQNEAQ. The CDR3 has 15 amino acids.

The sample holds a few counts of this clone. V is TRBV6-5 and J is TRBJ1-4, with TRBD1 identical over 10 bases. The CDR3 totals 15 residues. Germline assignment: CDR1 MNHEY and CDR2 SVGAGI. V lost 5 bases to trimming and J lost 2 bases; unmatched junction nucleotides: 2. The CDR3 DNA sequence: TGTGCCAGCAGTCTGGGACAGGGGACTAATGAAAAACTGTTTTTT. Translating it yields CASSLGQGTNEKLFF.

The chain recombines TRBV7-9 with TRBJ2-1; 8 bases agree with TRBD2. Germline CDR1 SEHNR, CDR2 FQNEAQ (reference sequence). The J segment lost 4 bases and the V segment lost 3 bases, leaving 2 bases of the junction unmatched. This CDR3 is built from 14 residues. The CDR3 DNA is TGTGCCAGCAGCTTTAGCGGGACGTACAATGAGCAGTTCTTC. It codes for CASSFSGTYNEQFF.

This clone was counted once. The rearrangement joins TRBV12-5 to TRBJ2-7; D is perhaps TRBD2 (5 bases). The CDR3 length is 13 residues. CDR1 is LGHNT, CDR2 FRNRAP, per germline. Trimming cost V 1 base and J 6 bases, with 10 bases left between them. The CDR3 is CASGLASSSEQYF. DNA of the CDR3: TGTGCTAGTGGTTTGGCCTCTAGCAGCGAGCAGTACTTC.

The chain joins TRBV5-1 to TRBJ2-7; possibly TRBD1 for D (5 bases). The germline V gene has CDR1 SGHRS and CDR2 YFSETQ. The CDR3 is 15 residues long. V was pared by 0 bases and J by 3 bases, with 13 bases between. CDR3 region: CASSLGSGLVYEQYF. CDR3 bases: TGCGCCAGCAGCTTGGGTTCAGGGTTGGTCTACGAGCAGTACTTC.

In its sample, this clone was seen once. The chain carries TRBV6-1 and TRBJ2-3, with 8 bases identical to TRBD2. Germline lookup yields CDR1 MNHNS and CDR2 SASEGT. J was trimmed by 6 bases and V by 7 bases; bases with no gene match: 9. This CDR3 region has 14 residues. The DNA for the CDR3 is TGTGCCAGCATACCGGGGGGGGGTCCCGATACGCAGTATTTT. This encodes CASIPGGGPDTQYF.

The chain is built from TRBV5-1 and TRBJ2-3, with 9 bases that match TRBD1. The V segment lost 4 bases and the J segment 2 bases; nucleotides outside the gene matches: 5. The CDR3 contains 15 residues. Germline lookup yields CDR1 SGHRS and CDR2 YFSETQ. CDR3 residues: CASSPGQGVTDTQYF. The CDR3 bases are TGCGCCAGCAGCCCGGGACAGGGCGTCACAGATACGCAGTATTTT.

The CDR3 here is CASSLEFGAGANVLTF. The CDR3 coding sequence is TGCGCCAGCAGCTTGGAATTCGGGGCTGGGGCCAACGTCCTGACTTTC. The V and J genes are TRBV5-1 and TRBJ2-6; D possibly corresponds to TRBD2 (5 bases). The CDR3 sequence is 16 residues long. The germline CDR1 and CDR2 sequences are SGHRS and YFSETQ. The V gene lost 0 bases and the J gene lost 2 bases, with 9 bases spanning the gap.

The chain combines TRBV10-3 with TRBJ2-7; possible D gene TRBD2, 5 bases. Germline assignment: CDR1 ENHRY and CDR2 SYGVKD. The CDR3 is made up of 14 amino acids. V was shortened by 2 bases and J by 6 bases, with 14 bases between the two germline ends. The CDR3 is CAISEPWGVGEQYF. Here the CDR3 DNA reads TGTGCCATCAGTGAGCCCTGGGGAGTCGGCGAGCAGTACTTC.

The chain carries TRBV7-9 and TRBJ1-1; D gene ambiguous. Germline V gene sequence: CDR1 SEHNR, CDR2 FQNEAQ (reference sequence). The CDR3 consists of 17 residues. With 1 base removed from V and 1 base from J, the gap between germline ends came to 16 bases. The CDR3 spells CASSLGGSGRENTEAFF. The CDR3 coding sequence is TGTGCCAGCAGCTTAGGCGGCAGCGGGAGGGAGAACACTGAAGCTTTCTTT.

A remark on this clone: An end of the junction does not agree with germline; a read error may underlie this. The same CDR3 can be traced to other DNA sequences in this sample. This chain joins TRBV6-6 and TRBJ1-3; D is perhaps TRBD1 (6 bases). The CDR3 contains 14 residues. In germline, CDR1 is MNHNY, CDR2 SVGAGI (reference sequence). This CDR3 reads CASGAGDTGNTIYF. The DNA of the CDR3 is TGCGCCTCTGGGGCAGGGGACACTGGAAACACCATATATTTT.

The chain employs TRBV2 and TRBJ1-4; perhaps TRBD1 as D (5 bases). The CDR3 is made up of 15 amino acids. Per the germline V gene, CDR1 is SNHLY and CDR2 is FYNNEI. V lost 4 bases and J 3 bases, leaving 12 bases between the germline ends. The CDR3 reads CASSAQEGPNEKLFF. For the CDR3, the DNA is TGTGCCAGCAGTGCCCAGGAGGGGCCTAATGAAAAACTGTTTTTT.

The gene calls are TRBV7-7 and TRBJ2-3, with D unclear. Germline values: CDR1 SSHAT, CDR2 FNYEAQ (reference sequence). Between the trimmed V and J ends, which lost 5 bases and 5 bases, there was a span of 11 bases. The CDR3 sequence is 13 residues long. CDR3 coding DNA: TGTGCCAGCAGCCCCAGCTCTAGAGATACGCAGTATTTT. Its protein product is CASSPSSRDTQYF.

The genes are TRBV30 and TRBJ2-1; 7 bases agree with TRBD2. The V gene's germline CDR1 is GTSNPN and CDR2 SVGIG (reference sequence). J lost 0 bases, V lost 2 bases, and 4 bases had no gene match. This CDR3 contains 15 residues. The CDR3 bases are TGTGCCTGGAGTAAACGGACTAGCTCCTACAATGAGCAGTTCTTC. This codes for CAWSKRTSSYNEQFF.

The genes are TRBV9 and TRBJ2-7, with 10 bases fitting TRBD1. The V gene's germline CDR1 is SGDLS and CDR2 YYNGEE. The V segment lost 4 bases and the J segment 0 bases; nucleotides outside the gene matches: 7. The CDR3 runs to 16 residues. CDR3 in amino acids: CASSTTGGRSSYEQYF. The CDR3 region has the DNA TGTGCCAGCAGCACGACAGGGGGCCGGAGCTCCTACGAGCAGTACTTC.

V usage is TRBV6-5 and J usage is TRBJ2-1, with 7 positions matching TRBD2. Germline V gene lookup returns CDR1 MNHEY and CDR2 SVGAGI. V was clipped by 6 bases and J by 2 bases; unmatched bases: 7. This CDR3 has 15 residues. The CDR3 DNA reads as TGTGCCAGCAGCAAAAGGGAGGGGCCCTACAATGAGCAGTTCTTC. Protein: CASSKREGPYNEQFF.

This rearrangement joins TRBV25-1 to TRBJ1-5; D not resolved. The V end was cut by 2 bases, the J end by 0 bases, with 5 bases between. This CDR3 has 14 amino acids. Germline V gives CDR1 MGHDK, CDR2 SYGVNS. The CDR3 region has the DNA TGTGCCAGCAGTGAAGGAGCTAGCAATCAGCCCCAGCATTTT. Its protein is CASSEGASNQPQHF. Combining the CDR3 with reference TRBV25-1 and TRBJ1-5 gives the whole variable domain EADIYQTPRYLVIGTGKKITLECSQTMGHDKMYWYQQDPGMELHLIHYSYGVNSTEKGDLSSESTVSRIRTEHFPLTLESARPSHTSQYLCASSEGASNQPQHFGDGTRLSIL.